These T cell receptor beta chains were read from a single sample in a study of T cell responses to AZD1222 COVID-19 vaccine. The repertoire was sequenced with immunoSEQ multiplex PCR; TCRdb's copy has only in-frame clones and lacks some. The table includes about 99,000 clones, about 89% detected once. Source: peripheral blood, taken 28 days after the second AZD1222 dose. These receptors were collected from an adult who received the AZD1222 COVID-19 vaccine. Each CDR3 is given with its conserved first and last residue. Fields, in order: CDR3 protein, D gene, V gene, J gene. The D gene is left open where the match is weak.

CDR3: CASSVGGTGDGYTF; D: TRBD1; V: TRBV5-1; J: TRBJ1-2
CDR3: CASSQQGTGYTF; D: NA; V: TRBV5-1; J: TRBJ1-2
CDR3: CASSYSSGTSHFF; D: NA; V: TRBV6-5; J: TRBJ2-1
CDR3: CASSLGQGGNQPQHF; D: TRBD1; V: TRBV28; J: TRBJ1-5
CDR3: CASSLSGYSYEQYF; D: NA; V: TRBV5-1; J: TRBJ2-7
CDR3: CASRQISNTGELFF; D: NA; V: TRBV6-5; J: TRBJ2-2
CDR3: CASSPPGGGETQYF; D: NA; V: TRBV27; J: TRBJ2-5
CDR3: CASSLGQVGYGYTF; D: NA; V: TRBV5-4; J: TRBJ1-2
CDR3: CASSGQGYGYTF; D: TRBD1; V: TRBV27; J: TRBJ1-2
CDR3: CASSPPTYAYNEQFF; D: NA; V: TRBV18; J: TRBJ2-1
CDR3: CASSYGTASNQPQHF; D: TRBD1; V: TRBV5-4; J: TRBJ1-5
CDR3: CASSPWLAGGRGEQFF; D: TRBD2; V: TRBV28; J: TRBJ2-1
CDR3: CAWSVTMGQPQHF; D: NA; V: TRBV30; J: TRBJ1-5
CDR3: CASSQGGIETQYF; D: NA; V: TRBV4-1; J: TRBJ2-5
CDR3: CASSPRQTDEQYF; D: NA; V: TRBV18; J: TRBJ2-7